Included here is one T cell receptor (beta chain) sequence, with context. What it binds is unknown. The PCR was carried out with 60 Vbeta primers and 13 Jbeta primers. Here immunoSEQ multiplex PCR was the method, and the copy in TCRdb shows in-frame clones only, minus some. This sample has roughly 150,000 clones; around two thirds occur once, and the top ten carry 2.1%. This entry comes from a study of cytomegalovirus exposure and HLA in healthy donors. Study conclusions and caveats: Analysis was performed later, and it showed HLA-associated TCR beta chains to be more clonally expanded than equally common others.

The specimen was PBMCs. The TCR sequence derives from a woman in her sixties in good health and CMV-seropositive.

The CDR3 region is CASSSAPGLGYNEQFF. The CDR3, as DNA: TGTGCCAGCAGCTCAGCCCCGGGACTAGGTTACAATGAGCAGTTCTTC. The J gene is TRBJ2-1, the V gene TRBV5-8; 8 positions match TRBD2. Germline CDR1 is SGHTS and CDR2 is YDEGEE. Trimming removed 3 bases from V and 4 bases from J; junction bases left unmatched: 9. CDR3 length equals 16 residues.